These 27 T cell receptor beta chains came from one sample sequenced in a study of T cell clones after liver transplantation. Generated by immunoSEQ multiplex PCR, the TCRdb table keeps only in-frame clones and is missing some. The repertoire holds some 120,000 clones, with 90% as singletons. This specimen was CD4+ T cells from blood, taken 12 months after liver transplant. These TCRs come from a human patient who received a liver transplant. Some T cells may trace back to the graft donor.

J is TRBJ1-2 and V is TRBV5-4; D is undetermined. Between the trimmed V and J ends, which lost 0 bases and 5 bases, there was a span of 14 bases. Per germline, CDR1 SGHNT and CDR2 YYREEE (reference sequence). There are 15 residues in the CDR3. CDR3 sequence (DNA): TGTGCCAGCAGCTTGGAGGAGGGCAGAGGGTATGGCTACACCTTC. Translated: CASSLEEGRGYGYTF.

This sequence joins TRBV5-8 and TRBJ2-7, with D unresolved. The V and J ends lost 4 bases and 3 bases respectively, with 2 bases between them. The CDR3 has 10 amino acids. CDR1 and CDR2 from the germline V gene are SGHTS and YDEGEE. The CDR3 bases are TGTGCCAGCAGCCGCTACGAGCAGTACTTC. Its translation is CASSRYEQYF. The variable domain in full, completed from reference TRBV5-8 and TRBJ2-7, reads EAGVTQSPTHLIKTRGQQATLRCSPISGHTSVYWYQQALGLGLQFLLWYDEGEERNRGNFPPRFSGRQFPNYSSELNVNALELEDSALYLCASSRYEQYFGPGTRLTVT.

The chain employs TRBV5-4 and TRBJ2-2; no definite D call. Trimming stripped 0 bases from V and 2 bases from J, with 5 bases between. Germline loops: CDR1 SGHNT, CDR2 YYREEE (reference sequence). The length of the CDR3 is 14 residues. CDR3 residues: CASSLAPNTGELFF. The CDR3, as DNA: TGTGCCAGCAGCTTGGCCCCCAACACCGGGGAGCTGTTTTTT.

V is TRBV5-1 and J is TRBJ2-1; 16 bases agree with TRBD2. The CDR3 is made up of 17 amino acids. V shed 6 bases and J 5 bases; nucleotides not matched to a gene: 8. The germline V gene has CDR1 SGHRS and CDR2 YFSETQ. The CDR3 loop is CASTGTGLAGGNNEQFF. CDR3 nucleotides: TGCGCCAGCACTGGCACGGGACTAGCGGGAGGGAACAATGAGCAGTTCTTC.

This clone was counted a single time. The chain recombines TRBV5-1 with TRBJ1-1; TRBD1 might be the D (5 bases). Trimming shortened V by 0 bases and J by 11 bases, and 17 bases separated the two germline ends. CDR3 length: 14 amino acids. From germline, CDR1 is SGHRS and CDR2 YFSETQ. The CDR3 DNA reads TGCGCCAGCAGCTTGGGGCAGGGAAGTATTTGGGCTTTCTTT. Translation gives CASSLGQGSIWAFF. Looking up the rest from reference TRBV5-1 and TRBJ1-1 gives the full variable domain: KAGVTQTPRYLIKTRGQQVTLSCSPISGHRSVSWYQQTPGQGLQFLFEYFSETQRNKGNFPGRFSGRQFSNSRSEMNVSTLELGDSALYLCASSLGQGSIWAFFGQGTRLTVV.

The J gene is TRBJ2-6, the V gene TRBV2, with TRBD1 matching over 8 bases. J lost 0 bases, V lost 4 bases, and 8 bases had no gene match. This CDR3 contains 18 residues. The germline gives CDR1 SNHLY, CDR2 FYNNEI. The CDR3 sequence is CASSGRDRSTSGANVLTF. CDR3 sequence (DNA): TGTGCCAGCAGTGGACGGGACAGGAGTACCTCTGGGGCCAACGTCCTGACTTTC.

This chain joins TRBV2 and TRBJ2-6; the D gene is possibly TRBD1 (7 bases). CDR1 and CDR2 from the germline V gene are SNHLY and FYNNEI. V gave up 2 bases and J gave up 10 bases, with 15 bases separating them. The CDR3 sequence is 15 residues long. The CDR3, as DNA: TGTGCCAGCAGTGAATGGGGGGACAGCAAGAACGTCCTGACTTTC. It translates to CASSEWGDSKNVLTF.

The CDR3 coding sequence is TGTGCCAGCAGCTTATATGGGACGGAACCCTACGAGCAGTACTTC. Amino acid sequence: CASSLYGTEPYEQYF. This chain connects TRBV7-3 to TRBJ2-7; D could derive from TRBD1 or TRBD2 (5 bases each). The CDR3 covers 15 residues. Germline V lookup: CDR1 SGHTA, CDR2 FQGTGA. V shed 2 bases and J shed 2 bases, with 13 bases lying between them.

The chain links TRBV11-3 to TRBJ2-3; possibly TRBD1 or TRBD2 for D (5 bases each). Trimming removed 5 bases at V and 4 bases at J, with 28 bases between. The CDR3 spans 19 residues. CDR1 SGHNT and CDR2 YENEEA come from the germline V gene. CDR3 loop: CASSPNPVRVGGGPDTQYF. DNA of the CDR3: TGTGCCAGCAGCCCAAATCCGGTTCGTGTAGGTGGGGGACCAGATACGCAGTATTTT.

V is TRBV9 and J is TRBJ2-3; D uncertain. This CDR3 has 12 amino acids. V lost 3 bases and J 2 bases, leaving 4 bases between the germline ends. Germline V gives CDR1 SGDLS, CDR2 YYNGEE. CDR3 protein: CASSATTDTQYF. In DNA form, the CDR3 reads TGTGCCAGCAGCGCCACCACAGATACGCAGTATTTT. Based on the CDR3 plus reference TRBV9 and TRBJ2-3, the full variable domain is DSGVTQTPKHLITATGQRVTLRCSPRSGDLSVYWYQQSLDQGLQFLIQYYNGEERAKGNILERFSAQQFPDLHSELNLSSLELGDSALYFCASSATTDTQYFGPGTRLTVL.

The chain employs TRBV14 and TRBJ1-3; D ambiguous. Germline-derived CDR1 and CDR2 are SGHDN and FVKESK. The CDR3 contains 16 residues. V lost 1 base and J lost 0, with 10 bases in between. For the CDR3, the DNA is TGTGCCAGCAGCCAAGTTGGGATTCTCTCTGGAAACACCATATATTTT. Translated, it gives CASSQVGILSGNTIYF. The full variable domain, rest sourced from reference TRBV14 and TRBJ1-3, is EAGVTQFPSHSVIEKGQTVTLRCDPISGHDNLYWYRRVMGKEIKFLLHFVKESKQDESGMPNNRFLAERTGGTYSTLKVQPAELEDSGVYFCASSQVGILSGNTIYFGEGSWLTVV.

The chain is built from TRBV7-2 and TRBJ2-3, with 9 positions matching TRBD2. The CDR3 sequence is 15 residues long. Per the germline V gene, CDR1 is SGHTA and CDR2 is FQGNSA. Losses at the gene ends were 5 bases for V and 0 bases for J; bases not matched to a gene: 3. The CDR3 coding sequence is TGTGCCAGCAGCGGACTAGCGTTTAGCACAGATACGCAGTATTTT. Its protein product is CASSGLAFSTDTQYF.

The CDR3 DNA reads TGCAGCGTTGGAGAGGGAAGCTCTGGAAACACCATATATTTT. It yields the protein CSVGEGSSGNTIYF. The chain links TRBV29-1 to TRBJ1-3; D remains ambiguous. The CDR3 extends over 14 amino acids. V was trimmed by 4 bases and J by 0 bases, leaving 10 bases between them. The germline V gene encodes CDR1 SQVTM and CDR2 ANQGSEA.

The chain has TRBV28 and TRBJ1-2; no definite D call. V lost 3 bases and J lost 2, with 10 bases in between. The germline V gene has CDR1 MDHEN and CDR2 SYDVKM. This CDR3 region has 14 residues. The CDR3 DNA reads TGTGCCAGCAGTTTTATCAGCCAGAACTATGGCTACACCTTC. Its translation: CASSFISQNYGYTF.

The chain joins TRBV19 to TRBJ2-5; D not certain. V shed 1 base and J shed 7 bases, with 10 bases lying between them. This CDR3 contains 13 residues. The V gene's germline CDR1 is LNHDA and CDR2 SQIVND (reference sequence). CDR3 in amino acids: CASSIGLLGTQYF. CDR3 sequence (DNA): TGTGCCAGTAGTATAGGACTCCTAGGGACCCAGTACTTC.

CDR3 in amino acids: CASSETSGQHNEQFF. CDR3 coding DNA: TGTGCCAGCAGTGAGACGTCGGGACAACACAATGAGCAGTTCTTC. The rearrangement links TRBV25-1 to TRBJ2-1, with TRBD1 as a possible D gene (6 bases). Germline CDR1 reads MGHDK; CDR2 reads SYGVNS. V lost 3 bases and J lost 5, with 14 bases in between. This CDR3 comprises 15 residues.

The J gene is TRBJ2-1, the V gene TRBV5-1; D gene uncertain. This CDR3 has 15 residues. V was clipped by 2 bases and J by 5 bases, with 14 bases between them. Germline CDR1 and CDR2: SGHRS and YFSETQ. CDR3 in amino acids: CASSLGANKNNEQFF. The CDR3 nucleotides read TGCGCCAGCAGCTTAGGTGCTAACAAGAACAATGAGCAGTTCTTC.

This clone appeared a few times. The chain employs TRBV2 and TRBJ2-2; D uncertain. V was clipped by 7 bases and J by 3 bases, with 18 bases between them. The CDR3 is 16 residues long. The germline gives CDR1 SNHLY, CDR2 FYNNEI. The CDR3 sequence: CASTLRRLWDTGELFF. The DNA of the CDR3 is TGTGCCAGCACCCTCCGGCGCCTCTGGGACACCGGGGAGCTGTTTTTT.

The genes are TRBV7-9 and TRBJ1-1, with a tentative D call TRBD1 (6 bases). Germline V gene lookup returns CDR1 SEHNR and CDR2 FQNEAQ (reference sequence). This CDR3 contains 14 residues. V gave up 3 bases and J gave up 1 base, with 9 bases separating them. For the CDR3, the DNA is TGTGCCAGCAGCTTCGACAGGACGAACACTGAAGCTTTCTTT. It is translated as CASSFDRTNTEAFF.

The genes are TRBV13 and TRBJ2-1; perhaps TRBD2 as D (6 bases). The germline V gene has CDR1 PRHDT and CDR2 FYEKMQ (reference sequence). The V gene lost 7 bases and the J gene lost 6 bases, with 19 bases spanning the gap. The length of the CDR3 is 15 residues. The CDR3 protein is CASTSRRATGNEQFF. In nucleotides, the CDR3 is TGTGCCAGCACCTCTCGGAGGGCCACGGGCAATGAGCAGTTCTTC.

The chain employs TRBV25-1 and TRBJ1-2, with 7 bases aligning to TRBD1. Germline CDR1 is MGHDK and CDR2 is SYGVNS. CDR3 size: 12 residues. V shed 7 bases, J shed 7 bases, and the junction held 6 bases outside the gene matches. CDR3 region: CASTGPGGGYTF. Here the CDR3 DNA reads TGTGCCAGCACCGGGCCAGGGGGTGGCTACACCTTC.

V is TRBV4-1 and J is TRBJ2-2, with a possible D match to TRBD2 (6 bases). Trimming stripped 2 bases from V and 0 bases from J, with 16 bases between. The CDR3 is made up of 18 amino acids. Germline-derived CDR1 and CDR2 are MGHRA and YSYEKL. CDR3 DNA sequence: TGCGCCAGCAGCCAATTGGTAAGGGACTGGCCGAACACCGGGGAGCTGTTTTTT. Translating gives CASSQLVRDWPNTGELFF.

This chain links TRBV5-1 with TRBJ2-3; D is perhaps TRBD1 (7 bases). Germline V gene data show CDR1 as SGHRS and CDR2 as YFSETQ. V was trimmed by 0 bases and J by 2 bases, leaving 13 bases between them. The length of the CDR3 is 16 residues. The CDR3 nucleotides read TGCGCCAGCAGCTTGGACGGGGGACAGAACACAGATACGCAGTATTTT. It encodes CASSLDGGQNTDTQYF.

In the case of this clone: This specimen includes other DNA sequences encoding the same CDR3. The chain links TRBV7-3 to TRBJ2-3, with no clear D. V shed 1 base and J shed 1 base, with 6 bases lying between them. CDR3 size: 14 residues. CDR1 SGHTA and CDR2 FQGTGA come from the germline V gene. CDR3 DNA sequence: TGTGCCAGCAGCTTAAACCCCGGCACAGATACGCAGTATTTT. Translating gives CASSLNPGTDTQYF.

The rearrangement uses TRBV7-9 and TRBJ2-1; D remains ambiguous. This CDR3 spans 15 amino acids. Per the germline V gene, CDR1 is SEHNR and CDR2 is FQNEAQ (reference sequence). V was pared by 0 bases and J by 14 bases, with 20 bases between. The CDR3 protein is CASSLAWIVGPFEFF. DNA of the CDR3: TGTGCCAGCAGCTTAGCGTGGATTGTCGGGCCTTTTGAGTTCTTC.

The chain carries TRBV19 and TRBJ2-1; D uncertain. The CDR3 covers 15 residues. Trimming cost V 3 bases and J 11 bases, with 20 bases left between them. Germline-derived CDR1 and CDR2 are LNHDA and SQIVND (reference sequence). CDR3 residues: CASSILAGPGVKQFF. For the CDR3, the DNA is TGTGCCAGTAGTATCTTAGCCGGGCCGGGTGTTAAGCAGTTCTTC.

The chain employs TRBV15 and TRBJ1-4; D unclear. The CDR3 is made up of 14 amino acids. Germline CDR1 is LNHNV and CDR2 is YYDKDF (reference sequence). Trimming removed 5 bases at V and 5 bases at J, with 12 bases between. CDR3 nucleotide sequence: TGTGCCACCAGCGGACCGGGAGCGAATGAAAAACTGTTTTTT. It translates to CATSGPGANEKLFF. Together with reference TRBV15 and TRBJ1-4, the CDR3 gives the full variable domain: DAMVIQNPRYQVTQFGKPVTLSCSQTLNHNVMYWYQQKSSQAPKLLFHYYDKDFNNEADTPDNFQSRRPNTSFCFLDIRSPGLGDTAMYLCATSGPGANEKLFFGSGTQLSVL.